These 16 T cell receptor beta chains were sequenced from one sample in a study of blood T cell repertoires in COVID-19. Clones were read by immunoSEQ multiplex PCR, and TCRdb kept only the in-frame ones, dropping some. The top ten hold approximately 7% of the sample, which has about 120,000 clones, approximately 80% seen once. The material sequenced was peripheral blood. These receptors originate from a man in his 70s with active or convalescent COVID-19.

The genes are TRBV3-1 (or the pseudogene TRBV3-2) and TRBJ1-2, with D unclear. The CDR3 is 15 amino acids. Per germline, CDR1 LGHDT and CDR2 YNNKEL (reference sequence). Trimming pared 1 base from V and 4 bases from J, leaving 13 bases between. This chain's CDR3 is CASSQVATAGYGYTF. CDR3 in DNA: TGTGCCAGCAGCCAAGTAGCCACTGCTGGCTATGGCTACACCTTC.

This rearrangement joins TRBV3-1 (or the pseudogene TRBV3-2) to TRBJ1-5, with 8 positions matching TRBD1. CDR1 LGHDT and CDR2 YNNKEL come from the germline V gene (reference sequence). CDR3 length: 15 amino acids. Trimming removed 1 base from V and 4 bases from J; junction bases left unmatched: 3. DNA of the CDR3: TGTGCCAGCAGCCAAGGTACAGGGGGAAATCAGCCCCAGCATTTT. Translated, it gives CASSQGTGGNQPQHF.

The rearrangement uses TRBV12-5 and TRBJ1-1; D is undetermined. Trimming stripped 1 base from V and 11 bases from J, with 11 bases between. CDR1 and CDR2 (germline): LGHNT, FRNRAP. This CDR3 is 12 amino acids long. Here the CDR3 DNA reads TGTGCTAGTGGTTTGGAGACAAGTACGGCTTTCTTT. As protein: CASGLETSTAFF.

CDR3 sequence (DNA): TGTGCCAGCAGCCAAACGCCCGGGGGTCAGGGCGGGGAGCTGTTTTTT. This translates into CASSQTPGGQGGELFF. This chain links TRBV3-1 (or the pseudogene TRBV3-2) with TRBJ2-2; tentative D call: TRBD2 (6 bases). Trimming cost V 2 bases and J 7 bases, with 17 bases left between them. The CDR3 consists of 16 residues. Germline V CDR1 and CDR2: LGHDT, YNNKEL (reference sequence).

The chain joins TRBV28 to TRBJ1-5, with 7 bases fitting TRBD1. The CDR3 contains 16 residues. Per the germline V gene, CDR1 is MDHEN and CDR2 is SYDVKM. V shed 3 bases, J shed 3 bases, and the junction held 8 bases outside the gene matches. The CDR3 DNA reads TGTGCCAGCAGTTTGGGGGGCGGGACAGCCAATCAGCCCCAGCATTTT. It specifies CASSLGGGTANQPQHF.

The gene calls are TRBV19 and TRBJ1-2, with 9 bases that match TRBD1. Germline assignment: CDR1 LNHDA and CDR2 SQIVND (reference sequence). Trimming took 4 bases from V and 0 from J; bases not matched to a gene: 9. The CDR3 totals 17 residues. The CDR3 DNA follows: TGTGCCAGTAGTAATCCGACGAACAGGGGGCCTAACTATGGCTACACCTTC. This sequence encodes CASSNPTNRGPNYGYTF.

The DNA for the CDR3 is TGTGCCAGCAGCTACGGTAGCGGGAAGGGGTACCAAGAGACCCAGTACTTC. Amino acid sequence: CASSYGSGKGYQETQYF. V gene TRBV7-9 combines with J gene TRBJ2-5; 8 bases align to TRBD2. This CDR3 has 17 amino acids. Germline V gene data show CDR1 as SEHNR and CDR2 as FQNEAQ (reference sequence). J was trimmed by 0 bases and V by 4 bases; bases with no gene match: 10.

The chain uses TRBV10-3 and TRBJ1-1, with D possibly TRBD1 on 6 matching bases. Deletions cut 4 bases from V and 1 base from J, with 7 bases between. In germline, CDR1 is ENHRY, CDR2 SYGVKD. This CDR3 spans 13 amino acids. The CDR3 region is CAISGTANTEAFF. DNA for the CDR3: TGTGCCATCAGTGGGACAGCGAACACTGAAGCTTTCTTT.

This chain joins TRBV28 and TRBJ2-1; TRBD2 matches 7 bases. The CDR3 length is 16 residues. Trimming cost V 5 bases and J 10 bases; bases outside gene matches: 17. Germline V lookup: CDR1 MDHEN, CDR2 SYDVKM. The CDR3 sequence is CASSLTLAAGGYEQFF. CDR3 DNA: TGTGCCAGCAGTCTCACGCTAGCGGCTGGAGGGTACGAGCAGTTCTTC.

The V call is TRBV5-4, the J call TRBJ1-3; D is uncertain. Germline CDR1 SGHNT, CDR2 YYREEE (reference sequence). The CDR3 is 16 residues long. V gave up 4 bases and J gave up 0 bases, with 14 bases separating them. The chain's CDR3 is CASSHPTRDSGNTIYF. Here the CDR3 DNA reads TGTGCCAGCAGCCATCCCACTAGGGACTCTGGAAACACCATATATTTT. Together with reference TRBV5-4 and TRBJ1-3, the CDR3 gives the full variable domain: ETGVTQSPTHLIKTRGQQVTLRCSSQSGHNTVSWYQQALGQGPQFIFQYYREEENGRGNFPPRFSGLQFPNYSSELNVNALELDDSALYLCASSHPTRDSGNTIYFGEGSWLTVV.

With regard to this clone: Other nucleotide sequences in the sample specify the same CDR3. The CDR3 is CASSFGQNYGYTF. The CDR3 DNA reads as TGTGCCAGCAGTTTCGGACAGAACTATGGCTACACCTTC. The chain combines TRBV28 with TRBJ1-2, with a possible D match to TRBD1 (6 bases). The CDR3 extends over 13 amino acids. The germline V gene encodes CDR1 MDHEN and CDR2 SYDVKM. The V end lost 3 bases, the J end lost 2 bases, and 7 bases lay between the germline ends.

Here the CDR3 DNA reads TGCGCCAGCAGCTATTCAATGACAGGGCGGGGGAACACTGAAGCTTTCTTT. This translates into CASSYSMTGRGNTEAFF. J is TRBJ1-1 and V is TRBV5-1, with TRBD1 matching over 7 bases. The ends lost 3 bases at V and 1 base at J; junction bases unmatched: 12. The CDR3 consists of 17 residues. Germline assignment: CDR1 SGHRS and CDR2 YFSETQ.

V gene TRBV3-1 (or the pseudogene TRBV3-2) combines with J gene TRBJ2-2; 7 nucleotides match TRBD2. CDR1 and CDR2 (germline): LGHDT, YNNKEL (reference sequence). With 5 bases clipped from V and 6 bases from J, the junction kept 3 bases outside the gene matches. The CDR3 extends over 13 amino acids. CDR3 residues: CASSKGLAGELFF. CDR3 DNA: TGTGCCAGCAGCAAAGGACTAGCCGGGGAGCTGTTTTTT.

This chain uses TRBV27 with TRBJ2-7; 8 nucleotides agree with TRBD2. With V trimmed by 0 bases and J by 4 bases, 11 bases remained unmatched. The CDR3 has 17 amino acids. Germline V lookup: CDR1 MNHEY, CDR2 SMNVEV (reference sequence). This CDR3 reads CASSLSYSRGDPYEQYF. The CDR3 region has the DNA TGTGCCAGCAGTTTATCGTACTCGCGGGGGGACCCTTACGAGCAGTACTTC.

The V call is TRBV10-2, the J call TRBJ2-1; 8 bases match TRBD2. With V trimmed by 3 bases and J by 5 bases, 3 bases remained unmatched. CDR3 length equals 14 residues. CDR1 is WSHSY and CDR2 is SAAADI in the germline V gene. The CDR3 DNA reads TGCGCCAGCAGTGACCGGGGGGGGAACAATGAGCAGTTCTTC. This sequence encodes CASSDRGGNNEQFF.

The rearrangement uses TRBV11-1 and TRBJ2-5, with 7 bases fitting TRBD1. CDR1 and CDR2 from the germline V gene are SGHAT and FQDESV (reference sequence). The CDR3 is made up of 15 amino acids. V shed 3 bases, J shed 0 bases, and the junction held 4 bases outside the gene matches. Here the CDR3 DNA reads TGTGCCAGCAGCTTGGGGACAGCTAACCAAGAGACCCAGTACTTC. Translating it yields CASSLGTANQETQYF.